One T cell receptor beta chain is described in this entry. The ends were cut back, 0 bases at V and 4 bases at J, with 13 bases in the middle. The CDR3 length is 15 residues. Germline CDR1 reads SGHNT; CDR2 reads YYREEE (reference sequence). The data originate from a study of blood T cell repertoires in COVID-19. Background on the study: Sources were T cells, B-cell-depleted T cells, or PBMCs; the material itself was cDNA or gDNA.

The repertoire was sequenced with immunoSEQ multiplex PCR; TCRdb's copy has only in-frame clones and lacks some. The top ten hold 20% to 25% of the sample, which has roughly 190,000 clones, 70% to 90% seen once. The chain has TRBV5-4 and TRBJ1-2; possible D gene TRBD1, 6 bases. The sequenced material came from PBMCs or T cells enriched from blood (not recorded which). This clonotype was obtained from a woman between 35 and 50 years old in a cohort exposed to, infected with or recovered from COVID-19 (not recorded which). This chain's CDR3 is CASSLAGRGGYGYTF. The CDR3 DNA is TGTGCCAGCAGCTTGGCCGGCAGGGGTGGCTATGGCTACACCTTC.